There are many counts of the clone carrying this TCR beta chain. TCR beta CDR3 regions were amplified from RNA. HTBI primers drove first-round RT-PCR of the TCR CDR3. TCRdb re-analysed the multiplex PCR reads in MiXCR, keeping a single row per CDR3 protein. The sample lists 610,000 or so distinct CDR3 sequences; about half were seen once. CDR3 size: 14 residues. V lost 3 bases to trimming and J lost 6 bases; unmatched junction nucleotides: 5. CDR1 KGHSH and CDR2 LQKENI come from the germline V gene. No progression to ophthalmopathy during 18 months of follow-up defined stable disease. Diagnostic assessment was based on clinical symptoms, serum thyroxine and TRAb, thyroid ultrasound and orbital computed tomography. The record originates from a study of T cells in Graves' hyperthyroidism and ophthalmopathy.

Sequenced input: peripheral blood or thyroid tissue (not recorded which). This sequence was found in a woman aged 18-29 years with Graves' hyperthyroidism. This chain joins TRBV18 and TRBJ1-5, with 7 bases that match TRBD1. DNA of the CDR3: TGTGCCAGCTCACCCGGACAGGTCGGTCAGCCCCAGCATTTT. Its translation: CASSPGQVGQPQHF.